These 31 T cell receptor beta chains were all obtained from the same sample, sequenced in a study of control samples from healthy donors and cancer patients. TCRdb's table, derived via immunoSEQ multiplex PCR, lists solely in-frame clones and lacks some. The repertoire holds roughly 190,000 clones, with approximately 90% as singletons. Sequences were obtained from blood. These receptors all come from a man aged 25-40 years in good health.

This chain uses TRBV2 with TRBJ1-1; 7 nucleotides line up with TRBD1. Trimming cost V 8 bases and J 0 bases; bases outside gene matches: 3. This CDR3 spans 13 amino acids. CDR1 and CDR2 (germline): SNHLY, FYNNEI. The CDR3 coding sequence is TGTGCCAGCGTGGGACAGATGAACACTGAAGCTTTCTTT. Its translation is CASVGQMNTEAFF.

The chain links TRBV6-5 to TRBJ2-2; 8 positions match TRBD1. J gave up 4 bases and V 7 bases, and 5 bases lay outside the gene matches. Germline V lookup: CDR1 MNHEY, CDR2 SVGAGI. The CDR3 extends over 14 amino acids. The CDR3 DNA reads TGTGCCAGCAAACAGGGGGTGGGCACCGGGGAGCTGTTTTTT. Protein sequence: CASKQGVGTGELFF.

The rearrangement uses TRBV3-1 (or the pseudogene TRBV3-2) and TRBJ1-6, with a tentative D call TRBD1 (6 bases). The CDR3 length is 17 residues. The V gene's germline CDR1 is LGHDT and CDR2 YNNKEL (reference sequence). The V gene lost 2 bases and the J gene lost 4 bases, with 15 bases spanning the gap. The CDR3: CASSQPRTASYNSPLHF. The CDR3 region has the DNA TGTGCCAGCAGCCAACCCCGGACAGCCTCGTATAATTCACCCCTCCACTTT.

This chain links TRBV6-5 with TRBJ2-1; 9 bases fit TRBD1. V trimming: 7 bases; J trimming: 7 bases; junction bases outside the gene matches: 11. The CDR3 is 15 amino acids. CDR1 is MNHEY and CDR2 is SVGAGI in the germline V gene. The CDR3 DNA is TGTGCCAGCACACCTACAGGGGGCTTTCTTAATGAGCAGTTCTTC. It codes for CASTPTGGFLNEQFF.

The gene calls are TRBV5-4 and TRBJ1-6, with D perhaps TRBD1 (5 bases). This CDR3 comprises 12 residues. Germline V gene data show CDR1 as SGHNT and CDR2 as YYREEE (reference sequence). With 3 bases removed from V and 9 bases from J, the gap between germline ends came to 7 bases. CDR3 DNA sequence: TGTGCCAGCAGCTGGGGGTCTTCACCCCTCCACTTT. It codes for CASSWGSSPLHF.

The chain has TRBV5-1 and TRBJ2-2; 9 bases fit TRBD2. The ends lost 4 bases at V and 0 bases at J; junction bases unmatched: 13. The CDR3 is made up of 19 amino acids. Germline V CDR1 and CDR2: SGHRS, YFSETQ. The CDR3 here is CASSLRSGTSSANTGELFF. Written as DNA, the CDR3 is TGCGCCAGCAGCCTCCGATCCGGGACTAGCAGCGCGAACACCGGGGAGCTGTTTTTT.

V gene TRBV7-9 combines with J gene TRBJ2-7; 9 nucleotides agree with TRBD1. Germline CDR1 and CDR2: SEHNR and FQNEAQ (reference sequence). This CDR3 is built from 15 residues. Trimming took 5 bases from V and 0 from J; bases not matched to a gene: 5. The CDR3 here is CASSPRDRVSYEQYF. The DNA for the CDR3 is TGTGCCAGCAGCCCCCGGGACAGGGTCTCCTACGAGCAGTACTTC.

This chain joins TRBV7-8 and TRBJ1-6, with a weak D call TRBD1 (6 bases). V lost 1 base to trimming and J lost 7 bases, with 8 bases between them. CDR3 length equals 14 residues. CDR1 is SGHVS and CDR2 is FQNEAQ in the germline V gene. CDR3 sequence reads: CASSLVQGNSPLHF. The CDR3 DNA is TGTGCCAGCAGCTTAGTACAGGGAAATTCACCCCTCCACTTT. The full variable domain, rest sourced from reference TRBV7-8 and TRBJ1-6, is GAGVSQSPRYKVAKRGQDVALRCDPISGHVSLFWYQQALGQGPEFLTYFQNEAQLDKSGLPSDRFFAERPEGSVSTLKIQRTQQEDSAVYLCASSLVQGNSPLHFGNGTRLTVT.

The chain is built from TRBV6-1 and TRBJ1-1; TRBD1 matches 9 bases. In germline, CDR1 is MNHNS, CDR2 SASEGT. The V segment lost 1 base and the J segment 12 bases; nucleotides outside the gene matches: 9. The CDR3 length is 14 residues. The CDR3: CASSEVTGGGTSFF. The CDR3 nucleotides are TGTGCCAGCAGTGAAGTGACAGGGGGGGGGACTTCTTTCTTT.

The chain joins TRBV9 to TRBJ2-1; TRBD2 matches 12 bases. The CDR3 runs 15 residues. CDR1 and CDR2 (germline): SGDLS, YYNGEE. J was trimmed by 4 bases and V by 4 bases; bases with no gene match: 3. This chain's CDR3 is CASSTLAGGYNEQFF. The CDR3 DNA sequence: TGTGCCAGCAGCACACTAGCGGGGGGTTACAATGAGCAGTTCTTC.

The chain has TRBV20-1 and TRBJ1-3; tentatively, D is TRBD1 (5 bases). Trimming cost V 3 bases and J 1 base, with 13 bases left between them. This CDR3 contains 15 residues. Germline-derived CDR1 and CDR2 are DFQATT and SNEGSKA (reference sequence). The CDR3 reads CSASVGAPSGNTIYF. The DNA of the CDR3 is TGCAGTGCTAGTGTCGGGGCACCGTCTGGAAACACCATATATTTT.

The chain has TRBV11-2 and TRBJ1-2, with 7 positions matching TRBD1. J lost 0 bases, V lost 6 bases, and 7 bases had no gene match. The CDR3 runs 15 residues. The germline V gene encodes CDR1 SGHAT and CDR2 FQNNGV. The CDR3 bases are TGTGCCAGCAGACTTCGGGACAGAACTAACTATGGCTACACCTTC. Translated, it gives CASRLRDRTNYGYTF.

V is TRBV7-3 and J is TRBJ1-6; D is undetermined. Trimming stripped 1 base from V and 7 bases from J, with 5 bases between. Germline V gene lookup returns CDR1 SGHTA and CDR2 FQGTGA. The CDR3 is 13 amino acids. Here the CDR3 DNA reads TGTGCCAGCAGCTTAAACTCCAATTCACCCCTCCACTTT. This translates into CASSLNSNSPLHF. Supplemented by reference TRBV7-3 and TRBJ1-6, the full variable domain reads GAGVSQTPSNKVTEKGKYVELRCDPISGHTALYWYRQSLGQGPEFLIYFQGTGAADDSGLPNDRFFAVRPEGSVSTLKIQRTERGDSAVYLCASSLNSNSPLHFGNGTRLTVT.

CDR3 residues: CASSYSNGQGYEKLFF. In DNA form, the CDR3 reads TGTGCCAGCAGTTACTCGAACGGGCAGGGGTATGAAAAACTGTTTTTT. The chain employs TRBV6-6 and TRBJ1-4; maybe TRBD1 (6 bases). CDR1 MNHNY and CDR2 SVGAGI come from the germline V gene (reference sequence). Trimming left V 0 bases short and J 6 bases short, with 14 bases between. The CDR3 loop spans 16 amino acids.

This sequence joins TRBV11-2 and TRBJ2-7; TRBD1 aligns across 7 bases. Germline assignment: CDR1 SGHAT and CDR2 FQNNGV. The CDR3 spans 15 residues. The V segment lost 3 bases and the J segment 6 bases; nucleotides outside the gene matches: 11. This CDR3 reads CASSLVPQGSSEQYF. The CDR3 DNA is TGTGCCAGCAGCTTGGTTCCACAGGGGAGTAGCGAGCAGTACTTC.

The chain has TRBV27 and TRBJ1-1; D not certain. V was shortened by 6 bases and J by 0 bases, with 20 bases between the two germline ends. Germline V gene sequence: CDR1 MNHEY, CDR2 SMNVEV (reference sequence). The CDR3 contains 17 residues. DNA for the CDR3: TGTGCCAGCAGCCGAGTCTTAGGAGGAGTCATGAACACTGAAGCTTTCTTT. Amino acid sequence: CASSRVLGGVMNTEAFF.

The V and J genes are TRBV20-1 and TRBJ1-1; D may be TRBD1 (5 bases). V was cut by 3 bases and J by 5 bases, with 13 bases left in between. The germline gives CDR1 DFQATT, CDR2 SNEGSKA (reference sequence). The CDR3 totals 13 residues. This CDR3 is CSASRGGGTEAFF. The CDR3 DNA follows: TGCAGTGCTAGTCGTGGCGGGGGAACTGAAGCTTTCTTT.

This clone was seen a single time. The genes are TRBV6-6 and TRBJ2-7; the D is unclear. The V and J ends lost 2 bases and 3 bases respectively, with 11 bases between them. The CDR3 is made up of 14 amino acids. CDR1 is MNHNY and CDR2 is SVGAGI in the germline V gene (reference sequence). The CDR3 DNA reads as TGTGCCAGCAGTTACGACGGACGGAGCTACGAGCAGTACTTC. Translating it yields CASSYDGRSYEQYF.

This clone was recorded once. The rearrangement links TRBV3-1 (or the pseudogene TRBV3-2) to TRBJ1-5; no firm D call. The CDR3 is 12 residues long. The germline gives CDR1 LGHDT, CDR2 YNNKEL (reference sequence). V was trimmed by 1 base and J by 6 bases, leaving 4 bases between them. The CDR3 DNA sequence: TGTGCCAGCAGCCAAGGGAGTCAGCCCCAGCATTTT. Translating it yields CASSQGSQPQHF.

The gene calls are TRBV9 and TRBJ1-6; TRBD1 is a possible D gene (6 bases). The germline gives CDR1 SGDLS, CDR2 YYNGEE. Deletions cut 4 bases from V and 10 bases from J, with 18 bases between. The CDR3 contains 15 residues. The CDR3 sequence: CASSPGRQGTSPLHF. CDR3 coding DNA: TGTGCCAGCAGCCCAGGTAGGCAGGGGACCTCACCCCTCCACTTT. The entire variable domain, with the rest obtained from reference TRBV9 and TRBJ1-6, is as follows: DSGVTQTPKHLITATGQRVTLRCSPRSGDLSVYWYQQSLDQGLQFLIQYYNGEERAKGNILERFSAQQFPDLHSELNLSSLELGDSALYFCASSPGRQGTSPLHFGNGTRLTVT.

The chain has TRBV19 and TRBJ1-6, with D perhaps TRBD1 (5 bases). Looked up from germline, CDR1 is LNHDA and CDR2 is SQIVND (reference sequence). The CDR3 extends over 15 amino acids. The ends were cut back, 3 bases at V and 8 bases at J, with 14 bases in the middle. The CDR3 sequence is CASSMWGGSDSPLHF. The CDR3 DNA reads as TGTGCCAGTAGTATGTGGGGGGGTTCCGATTCACCCCTCCACTTT.

The genes are TRBV3-1 (or the pseudogene TRBV3-2) and TRBJ1-1, with D uncertain. Trimming removed 4 bases from V and 3 bases from J, with 12 bases in between. The CDR3 runs to 14 residues. Germline assignment: CDR1 LGHDT and CDR2 YNNKEL (reference sequence). CDR3 DNA: TGTGCCAGCAGCCCTCCAATTTCCGACACTGAAGCTTTCTTT. It encodes CASSPPISDTEAFF.

Ten or more counts support this clone. This chain uses TRBV7-3 with TRBJ2-1; 9 bases are shared with TRBD1. Germline V gene sequence: CDR1 SGHTA, CDR2 FQGTGA. This CDR3 has 13 amino acids. V trimming: 5 bases; J trimming: 8 bases; junction bases outside the gene matches: 4. Written as DNA, the CDR3 is TGTGCCAGCAGCCCCACAGGGGGCCATGAGCAGTTCTTC. It is translated as CASSPTGGHEQFF.

The genes are TRBV19 and TRBJ1-3; a possible D gene is TRBD1 (6 bases). The CDR3 spans 14 residues. CDR1 is LNHDA and CDR2 is SQIVND in the germline V gene (reference sequence). V lost 8 bases and J lost 3, with 14 bases in between. The DNA for the CDR3 is TGTGCCAGTGATACAGGGAGAAGTGGAAACACCATATATTTT. Amino acid sequence: CASDTGRSGNTIYF.

The rearrangement uses TRBV11-2 and TRBJ2-1; D might be TRBD1 or TRBD2, each matching 5 bases. The CDR3 covers 14 residues. From germline, CDR1 is SGHAT and CDR2 FQNNGV. Trimming left V 5 bases short and J 8 bases short, with 16 bases between. Written as DNA, the CDR3 is TGTGCCAGCAGCAAACCATCGGGACGTCATGAGCAGTTCTTC. Translating it yields CASSKPSGRHEQFF.

This clone has a handful of counts. The chain links TRBV6-5 to TRBJ1-5; D is unresolved. CDR1 is MNHEY, CDR2 SVGAGI, per germline. Trimming shortened V by 6 bases and J by 0 bases, and 6 bases separated the two germline ends. The CDR3 length is 13 residues. In DNA form, the CDR3 reads TGTGCCAGCAGGATAGATAGCAATCAGCCCCAGCATTTT. This sequence encodes CASRIDSNQPQHF.

This chain joins TRBV9 and TRBJ1-6, with D unclear. The CDR3 has 16 amino acids. Trimming took off 3 bases at V and 7 bases at J, with 17 bases between the two ends. Germline CDR1 and CDR2: SGDLS and YYNGEE. The CDR3 loop is CASSARRSLINSPLHF. In nucleotides, the CDR3 is TGTGCCAGCAGCGCTAGGCGGAGCCTCATCAATTCACCCCTCCACTTT. Full variable domain (missing parts from reference TRBV9 and TRBJ1-6): DSGVTQTPKHLITATGQRVTLRCSPRSGDLSVYWYQQSLDQGLQFLIQYYNGEERAKGNILERFSAQQFPDLHSELNLSSLELGDSALYFCASSARRSLINSPLHFGNGTRLTVT.

The chain is built from TRBV28 and TRBJ1-2; 8 nucleotides agree with TRBD1. The CDR3 consists of 13 residues. The trim removed 5 bases at V and 4 bases at J, leaving 3 bases unmatched. Germline V gives CDR1 MDHEN, CDR2 SYDVKM. In DNA form, the CDR3 reads TGTGCCAGCAGTAGCGGACAGGGCTATGGCTACACCTTC. Protein product: CASSSGQGYGYTF.

The chain uses TRBV5-1 and TRBJ2-5; D tentatively fits TRBD1 or TRBD2 (5 bases each). The germline CDR1 and CDR2 sequences are SGHRS and YFSETQ. V lost 1 base and J lost 0, with 13 bases in between. CDR3 length: 16 amino acids. The CDR3 DNA follows: TGCGCCAGCAGCTTGCCGGGGCTGGGGTACCAAGAGACCCAGTACTTC. Its protein is CASSLPGLGYQETQYF.

The chain carries TRBV9 and TRBJ2-2, with 11 bases that match TRBD1. The V segment lost 0 bases and the J segment 2 bases; nucleotides outside the gene matches: 6. Germline values: CDR1 SGDLS, CDR2 YYNGEE. The CDR3 totals 18 residues. CDR3 nucleotides: TGTGCCAGCAGCGTAGACCCCGGGACAGGGGGAAACACCGGGGAGCTGTTTTTT. Protein: CASSVDPGTGGNTGELFF.

This rearrangement joins TRBV7-3 to TRBJ2-7; the match to TRBD2 covers 7 bases. After removal of 5 bases from V and 5 bases from J, the junction contained 6 bases not matched to a gene. Germline loops: CDR1 SGHTA, CDR2 FQGTGA. The CDR3 consists of 13 residues. The DNA of the CDR3 is TGTGCCAGCAGCGAACTAGCGCTCGACGAGCAGTACTTC. As protein: CASSELALDEQYF.